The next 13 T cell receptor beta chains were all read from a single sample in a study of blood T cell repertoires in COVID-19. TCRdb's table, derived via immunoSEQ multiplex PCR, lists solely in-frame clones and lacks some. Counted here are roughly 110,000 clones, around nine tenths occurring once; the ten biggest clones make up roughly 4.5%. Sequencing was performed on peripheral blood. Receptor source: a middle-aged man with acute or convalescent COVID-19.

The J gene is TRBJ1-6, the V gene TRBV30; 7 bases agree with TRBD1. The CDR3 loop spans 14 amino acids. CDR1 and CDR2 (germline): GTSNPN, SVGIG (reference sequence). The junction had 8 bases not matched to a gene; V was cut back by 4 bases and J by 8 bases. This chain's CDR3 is CAWTRQGSDSPLHF. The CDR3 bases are TGTGCCTGGACCCGACAGGGCTCCGATTCACCCCTCCACTTT.

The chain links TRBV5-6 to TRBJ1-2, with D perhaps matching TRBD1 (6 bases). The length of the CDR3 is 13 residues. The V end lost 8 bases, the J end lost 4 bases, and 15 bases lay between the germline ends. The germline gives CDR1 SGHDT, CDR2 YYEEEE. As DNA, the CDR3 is TGTGCCAGTGGGGGCATCCTGATCTATGGCTACACCTTC. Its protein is CASGGILIYGYTF.

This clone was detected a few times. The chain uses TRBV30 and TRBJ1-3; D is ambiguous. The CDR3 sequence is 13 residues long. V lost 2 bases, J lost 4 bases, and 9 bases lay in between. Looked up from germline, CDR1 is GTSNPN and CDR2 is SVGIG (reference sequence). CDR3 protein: CAWSTLLGNTIYF. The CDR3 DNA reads TGTGCCTGGAGTACTCTTCTCGGAAACACCATATATTTT.

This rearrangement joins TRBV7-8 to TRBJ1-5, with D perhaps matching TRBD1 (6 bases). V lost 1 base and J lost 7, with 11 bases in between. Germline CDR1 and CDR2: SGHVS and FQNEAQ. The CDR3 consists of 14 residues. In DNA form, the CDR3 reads TGTGCCAGCAGCTTAGAAAGGCAGGGGCAGCCCCAGCATTTT. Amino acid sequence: CASSLERQGQPQHF.

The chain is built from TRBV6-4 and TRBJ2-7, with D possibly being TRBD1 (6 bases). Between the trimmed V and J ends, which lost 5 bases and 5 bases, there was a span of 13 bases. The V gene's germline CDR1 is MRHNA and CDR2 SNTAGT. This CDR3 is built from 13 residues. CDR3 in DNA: TGTGCCAGCAGTTACAGGGAAGGGGACGAGCAGTACTTC. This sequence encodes CASSYREGDEQYF.

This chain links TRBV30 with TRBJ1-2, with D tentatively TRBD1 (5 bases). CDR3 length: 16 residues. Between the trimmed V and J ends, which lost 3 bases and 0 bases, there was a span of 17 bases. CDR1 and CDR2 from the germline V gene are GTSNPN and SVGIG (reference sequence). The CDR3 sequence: CAWRGGRDLANYGYTF. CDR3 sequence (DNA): TGTGCCTGGAGGGGGGGTCGGGACCTAGCTAACTATGGCTACACCTTC.

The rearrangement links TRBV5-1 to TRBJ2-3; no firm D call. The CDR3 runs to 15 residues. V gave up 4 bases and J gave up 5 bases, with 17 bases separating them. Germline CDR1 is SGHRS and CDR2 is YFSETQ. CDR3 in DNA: TGCGCCAGCAGCCACGTCGAGTCTTCCAAAGATACGCAGTATTTT. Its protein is CASSHVESSKDTQYF. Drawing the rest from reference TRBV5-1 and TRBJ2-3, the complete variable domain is KAGVTQTPRYLIKTRGQQVTLSCSPISGHRSVSWYQQTPGQGLQFLFEYFSETQRNKGNFPGRFSGRQFSNSRSEMNVSTLELGDSALYLCASSHVESSKDTQYFGPGTRLTVL.

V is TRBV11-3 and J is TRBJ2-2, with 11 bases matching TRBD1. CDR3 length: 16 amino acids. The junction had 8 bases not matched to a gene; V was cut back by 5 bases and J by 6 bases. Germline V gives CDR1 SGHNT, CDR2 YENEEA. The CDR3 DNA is TGTGCCAGCAGCGAGGGGGACAGGGGGATGTCCGGGGAGCTGTTTTTT. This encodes CASSEGDRGMSGELFF.

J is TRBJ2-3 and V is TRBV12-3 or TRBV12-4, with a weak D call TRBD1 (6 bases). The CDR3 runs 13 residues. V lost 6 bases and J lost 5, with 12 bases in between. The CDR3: CASSPRRGDTQYF. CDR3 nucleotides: TGTGCCAGCAGCCCCCGCAGGGGAGATACGCAGTATTTT.

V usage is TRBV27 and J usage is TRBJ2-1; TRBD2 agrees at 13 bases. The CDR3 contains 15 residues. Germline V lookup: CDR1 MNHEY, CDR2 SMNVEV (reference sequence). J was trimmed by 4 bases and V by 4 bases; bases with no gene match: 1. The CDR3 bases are TGTGCCAGCAGTTCGGGACTAGCGGGGTACAATGAGCAGTTCTTC. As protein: CASSSGLAGYNEQFF.

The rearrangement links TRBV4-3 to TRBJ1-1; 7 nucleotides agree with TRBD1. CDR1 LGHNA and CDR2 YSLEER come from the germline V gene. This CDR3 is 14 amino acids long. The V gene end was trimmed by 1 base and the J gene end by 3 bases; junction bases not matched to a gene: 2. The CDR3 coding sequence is TGCGCCAGCAGCCAAGTAAGGGGGCACACTGAAGCTTTCTTT. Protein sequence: CASSQVRGHTEAFF.

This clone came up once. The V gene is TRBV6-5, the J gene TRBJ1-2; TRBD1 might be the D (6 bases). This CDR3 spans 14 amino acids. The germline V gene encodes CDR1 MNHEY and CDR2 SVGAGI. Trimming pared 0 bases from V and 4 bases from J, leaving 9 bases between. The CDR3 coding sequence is TGTGCCAGCAGTTACTCCCAGGACAGCTATGGCTACACCTTC. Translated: CASSYSQDSYGYTF.

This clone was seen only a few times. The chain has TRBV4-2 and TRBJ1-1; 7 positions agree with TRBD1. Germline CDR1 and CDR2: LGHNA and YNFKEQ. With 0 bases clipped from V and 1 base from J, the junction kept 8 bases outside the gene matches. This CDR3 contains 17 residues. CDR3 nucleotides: TGTGCCAGCAGCCAAGATGATAAGGGACAGAAGAACACTGAAGCTTTCTTT. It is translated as CASSQDDKGQKNTEAFF.